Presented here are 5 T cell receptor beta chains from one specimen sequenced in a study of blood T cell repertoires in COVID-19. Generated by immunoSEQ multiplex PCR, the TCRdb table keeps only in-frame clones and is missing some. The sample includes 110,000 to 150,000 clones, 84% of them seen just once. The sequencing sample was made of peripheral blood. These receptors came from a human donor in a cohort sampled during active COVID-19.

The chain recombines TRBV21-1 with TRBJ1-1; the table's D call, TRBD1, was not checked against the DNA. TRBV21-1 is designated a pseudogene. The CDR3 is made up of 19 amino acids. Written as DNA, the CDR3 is TGTGCCAGCAGCAATCCGCGACAGGGGGTTTTTATTGTGAACACTGAAGCTTTCTTT. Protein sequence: CASSNPRQGVFIVNTEAFF.

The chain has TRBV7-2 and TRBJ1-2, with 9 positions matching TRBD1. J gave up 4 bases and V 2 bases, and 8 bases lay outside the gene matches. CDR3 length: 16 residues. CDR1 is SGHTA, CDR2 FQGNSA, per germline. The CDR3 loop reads CASSLSGTGNVYGYTF. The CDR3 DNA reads TGTGCCAGCAGCTTATCCGGGACAGGGAATGTCTATGGCTACACCTTC. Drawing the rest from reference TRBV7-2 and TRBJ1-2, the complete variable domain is GAGVSQSPSNKVTEKGKDVELRCDPISGHTALYWYRQSLGQGLEFLIYFQGNSAPDKSGLPSDRFSAERTGGSVSTLTIQRTQQEDSAVYLCASSLSGTGNVYGYTFGSGTRLTVV.

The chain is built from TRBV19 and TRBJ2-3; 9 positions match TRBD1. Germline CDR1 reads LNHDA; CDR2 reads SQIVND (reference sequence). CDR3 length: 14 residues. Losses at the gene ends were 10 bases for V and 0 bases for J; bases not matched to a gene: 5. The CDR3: CAIGTGISTDTQYF. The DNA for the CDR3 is TGTGCCATAGGGACAGGGATTAGCACAGATACGCAGTATTTT.

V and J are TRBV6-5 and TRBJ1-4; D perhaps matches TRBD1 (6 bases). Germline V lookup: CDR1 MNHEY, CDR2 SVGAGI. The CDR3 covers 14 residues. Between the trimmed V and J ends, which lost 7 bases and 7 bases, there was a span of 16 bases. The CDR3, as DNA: TGTGCCAGCACCTCGAGGGGGGGAGGTGAAAAACTGTTTTTT. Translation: CASTSRGGGEKLFF.

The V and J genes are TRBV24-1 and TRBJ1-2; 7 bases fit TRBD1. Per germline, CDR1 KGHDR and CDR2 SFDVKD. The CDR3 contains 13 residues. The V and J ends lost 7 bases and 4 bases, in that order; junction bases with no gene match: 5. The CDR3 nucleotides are TGTGCCACCAGGAGGGGGCCCGGCTATGGCTACACCTTC. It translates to CATRRGPGYGYTF.